What follows describes a single T cell receptor beta chain. Its target is not known. Primers: 60 Vbeta forward and 13 Jbeta reverse. The protocol was immunoSEQ multiplex PCR, while the TCRdb copy is restricted to in-frame clones and leaves out a portion. The sample lists hundreds of thousands of clones; approximately 79% were seen once. The V end was cut by 3 bases, the J end by 6 bases, with 8 bases between. Germline CDR1 and CDR2: SGHTA and FQGNSA. This CDR3 spans 13 amino acids. This entry belongs to a study of cytomegalovirus exposure and HLA in healthy donors. Study-wide findings and caveats: Data from an earlier analysis indicated that most TCR beta V segments were productive either about 87% or about 30% of the time.

The chain joins TRBV7-2 to TRBJ1-4; no clear D gene. The receptor was derived from a young man in good health and CMV-seronegative. Sequencing input: PBMCs. CDR3 DNA sequence: TGTGCCAGCAGCTTTACCCCGGATGAAAAACTGTTTTTT. It yields the protein CASSFTPDEKLFF.